Only a few counts were recorded for the clone carrying this T cell receptor (beta chain). As yet, its antigen is unknown. The sample originates from a study of blood T cells in healthy people across ages. About the study: Template switching captured about one barcoded beta molecule per two T cells.

Whole-study findings and limits: Per million T cells, TCR beta diversity dropped roughly linearly as age increased.

Together with a sample-barcoded 5' primer, a J-beta primer mix was included in a second PCR lasting about 7 to 11 cycles. TCRdb redid the calling of the 5' RACE reads with MiXCR, one entry per CDR3 protein. The repertoire consists of some 1,800,000 distinct CDR3 sequences, with 39% occurring once and the leading ten covering approximately 22%. Germline V CDR1 and CDR2: SGHDT, YYEEEE. This CDR3 region has 18 residues. Between the trimmed V and J ends, which lost 1 base and 5 bases, there was a span of 24 bases. Specimen: blood. This chain connects TRBV5-6 to TRBJ2-5; maybe TRBD2 (6 bases). This clonotype was obtained from a human donor in good health. CDR3 sequence: CASSLSLAGLSIGETQYF. CDR3 DNA sequence: TGTGCCAGCAGCTTGTCGTTGGCGGGGCTTTCAATAGGGGAGACCCAGTACTTC.